This TCR beta chain derives from a study of metastatic and nonmetastatic thyroid tumors. Study in general: Comparison of repertoires was carried out across blood and tumor or nodule tissue from malignant and benign thyroid patients.

Concerning this clone itself: Antigen unknown.

Per the study methods: A classifier for distant metastasis in papillary thyroid cancer was constructed using CDR3 differences observed across clinicopathological groups. TCRdb recomputed clones from the PCR reads via MiXCR. The V and J calls come from TCRdb's annotation, not from the publication. The sample shows 25,000 to 35,000 clones, 25% to 30% of them seen only once. Trimming stripped 3 bases from V and 7 bases from J, with 10 bases between. This CDR3 is 14 amino acids long. Germline V CDR1 and CDR2: SGHNT, YENEEA. Whole-study results and caveats: Relative to benign nodules, malignant thyroid tumors were reportedly characterized by significantly elevated TCR beta diversity in blood and tumor.

Prior to thyroid surgery, none of the patients had received any treatment. The sequence derives from a female donor with papillary thyroid cancer or a benign thyroid nodule (not recorded which). Some clones in this sample may be carry-over from other donors' samples. The chain has TRBV11-3 and TRBJ1-6; weak D call: TRBD1 (5 bases). The sample comprised blood. CDR3 in DNA: TGTGCCAGCAGCTTGGGGCAGCTAAATTCACCCCTCCACTTT. Protein sequence: CASSLGQLNSPLHF.